The clone carrying this T cell receptor beta chain came up many times. Its antigen is as yet unknown. The data belong to a study of T cell repertoires in cytomegalovirus infection. Background on the study: Carrying CMV and the relevant HLA type showed in public TCR beta signatures.

Trimming took off 5 bases at V and 0 bases at J, with 5 bases between the two ends. The CDR3 sequence is 14 residues long. From germline, CDR1 is SGHTA and CDR2 FQGNSA. TCRdb ran MiXCR on the reads and lists one entry per CDR3 protein. In the table there are roughly 800,000 distinct CDR3 sequences, about 29% of which are singletons. The source is a human donor in good health (CMV status not recorded). Some clones in this sample may be carry-over from other donors' samples. The chain joins TRBV7-2 to TRBJ2-6; no firm D call. This sample comprised cultured CD8+ T cells from PBMCs, obtained from culture after CMV antigen stimulation. This chain's CDR3 is CASSRYSGANVLTF. The CDR3 DNA reads TGTGCCAGCAGCCGTTACTCTGGGGCCAACGTCCTGACTTTC.